Each of the 13 T cell receptor beta chains below was sequenced from the same sample in a study of blood T cells in healthy people across ages. Primers used in a second PCR of about 6 to 12 cycles were a sample-barcoded 5' primer and a J-beta primer mix. TCRdb called the 5' RACE reads again in MiXCR, with one record for every CDR3 protein. Of about a million distinct CDR3 sequences detected, roughly 50% appear once; the ten largest clones hold 20% to 25%. Material: blood. The receptors shown here come from a woman aged 60-75 years in good health.

This sequence joins TRBV20-1 and TRBJ2-7, with D perhaps matching TRBD1 or TRBD2 (5 bases each). The CDR3 runs to 15 residues. V was clipped by 6 bases and J by 3 bases, with 21 bases between them. CDR1 DFQATT and CDR2 SNEGSKA come from the germline V gene (reference sequence). The CDR3 reads CSAHRPGRGVYEQYF. Written as DNA, the CDR3 is TGCAGTGCCCACCGACCGGGACGAGGAGTCTACGAGCAGTACTTC.

J is TRBJ2-1 and V is TRBV6-1; D is perhaps TRBD1 or TRBD2 (5 bases each). Looked up from germline, CDR1 is MNHNS and CDR2 is SASEGT. This CDR3 has 14 amino acids. With 8 bases removed from V and 5 bases from J, the gap between germline ends came to 16 bases. The chain's CDR3 is CASRRGMGHNEQFF. As DNA, the CDR3 is TGTGCCAGCCGGAGAGGAATGGGACACAATGAGCAGTTCTTC.

At least ten counts were recorded for this clonotype. The chain joins TRBV25-1 to TRBJ2-1; tentative D call: TRBD1 (5 bases). CDR3 size: 17 residues. With 3 bases removed from V and 0 bases from J, the gap between germline ends came to 15 bases. Germline V gene data show CDR1 as MGHDK and CDR2 as SYGVNS. The DNA for the CDR3 is TGTGCCAGCAGTGACCTGGGGCGGAGCAGCTCCTACAATGAGCAGTTCTTC. Translated, it gives CASSDLGRSSSYNEQFF.

This clonotype was observed a handful of times. The gene calls are TRBV10-3 and TRBJ2-7; D could derive from TRBD1 or TRBD2 (5 bases each). Germline V gene data show CDR1 as ENHRY and CDR2 as SYGVKD. Trimming took 6 bases from V and 3 from J, leaving 15 bases between them. This CDR3 comprises 14 residues. The CDR3 spells CAIRAGDRGYEQYF. The CDR3 nucleotides are TGTGCCATCAGGGCCGGGGACCGAGGCTACGAGCAGTACTTC.

The chain employs TRBV19 and TRBJ2-5; 13 nucleotides line up with TRBD2. The J call may not be correct, given that the DNA end is closer to TRBJ2-7. Germline assignment: CDR1 LNHDA and CDR2 SQIVND (reference sequence). This CDR3 contains 15 residues. The DNA for the CDR3 is TGTGCCAGTAGTATGGGGACTAGCGGGACCGGCGAGCAGTACTTC. It is translated as CASSMGTSGTGEQYF.

The gene calls are TRBV20-1 and TRBJ2-1, with TRBD2 matching 12 bases. This CDR3 region has 14 residues. The V segment lost 5 bases and the J segment 6 bases; nucleotides outside the gene matches: 5. Germline CDR1 reads DFQATT; CDR2 reads SNEGSKA (reference sequence). The CDR3 DNA is TGCAGTGCTCGACTAGCGGGAGCCTCCAATGAGCAGTTCTTC. It translates to CSARLAGASNEQFF.

This clonotype was counted a few times. V usage is TRBV3-1 and J usage is TRBJ2-3, with unresolved D. Germline CDR1 reads LGHDT; CDR2 reads YNNKEL (reference sequence). The length of the CDR3 is 15 residues. Trimming took off 0 bases at V and 3 bases at J, with 10 bases between the two ends. The CDR3 DNA reads as TGTGCCAGCAGCCAAGATGTCGTAGGGACAGATACGCAGTATTTT. Its protein is CASSQDVVGTDTQYF.

The V call is TRBV3-1, the J call TRBJ2-7, with a tentative D call TRBD1 (6 bases). Trimming shortened V by 4 bases and J by 7 bases, and 26 bases separated the two germline ends. The CDR3 spans 17 residues. Germline CDR1 is LGHDT and CDR2 is YNNKEL (reference sequence). This CDR3 reads CASSPLQGAGVLREQYF. Written as DNA, the CDR3 is TGTGCCAGCAGCCCCCTCCAAGGGGCAGGGGTCCTTAGGGAGCAGTACTTC.

Remarks on this clonotype: Mismatch with germline at one junction end may stem from a read error. The V call is TRBV14, the J call TRBJ1-2, with D uncertain. Germline CDR1 is SGHDN and CDR2 is FVKESK. This CDR3 comprises 13 residues. The CDR3 nucleotides read TGTGCCTGCAGCCAAGGGCGTAGCTATGGCTACACCTTC. Translating it yields CACSQGRSYGYTF. Using reference TRBV14 and TRBJ1-2 for the parts outside the CDR3, the full variable domain is EAGVTQFPSHSVIEKGQTVTLRCDPISGHDNLYWYRRVMGKEIKFLLHFVKESKQDESGMPNNRFLAERTGGTYSTLKVQPAELEDSGVYFCACSQGRSYGYTFGSGTRLTVV.

This chain joins TRBV3-1 and TRBJ1-4; a possible D gene is TRBD1 (5 bases). V shed 3 bases and J shed 0 bases, with 17 bases lying between them. The CDR3 extends over 18 amino acids. The V gene's germline CDR1 is LGHDT and CDR2 YNNKEL (reference sequence). CDR3 sequence: CASSHGGGVGATNEKLFF. CDR3 sequence (DNA): TGTGCCAGCAGCCATGGTGGGGGTGTGGGTGCAACTAATGAAAAACTGTTTTTT.

CDR3 loop: CASSYASGRQETQYF. The CDR3 DNA sequence: TGTGCCAGCAGTTACGCTAGCGGGCGACAAGAGACCCAGTACTTC. This sequence joins TRBV6-2 or TRBV6-3 and TRBJ2-5; 8 bases map to TRBD2. This CDR3 contains 15 residues. Per germline, CDR1 MNHEY and CDR2 SVGEGT. The trim removed 2 bases at V and 2 bases at J, leaving 4 bases unmatched.

V gene TRBV10-3 combines with J gene TRBJ2-5, with 11 bases lining up with TRBD1. Trimming cost V 10 bases and J 0 bases; bases outside gene matches: 4. The CDR3 spans 14 residues. Germline loops: CDR1 ENHRY, CDR2 SYGVKD. CDR3 sequence: CATRTGGYQETQYF. For the CDR3, the DNA is TGTGCCACCAGGACAGGGGGCTACCAAGAGACCCAGTACTTC.

This chain connects TRBV18 to TRBJ2-5; 9 bases fit TRBD1. Germline lookup yields CDR1 KGHSH and CDR2 LQKENI. V dropped 0 bases and J dropped 5; count of bases not matched to a gene: 1. CDR3 length: 14 amino acids. This CDR3 is CASSPPGQGETQYF. The CDR3 DNA reads TGTGCCAGCTCACCACCGGGACAGGGTGAGACCCAGTACTTC.